These T cell receptor beta chains were read from a single sample in a study of T cell changes during pregnancy in multiple sclerosis. Measured with immunoSEQ multiplex PCR; TCRdb has only the in-frame clones, and not every one. The data hold fewer than 110,000 clones, with around 90% observed a single time. This specimen was peripheral blood, taken in the second trimester of pregnancy. Receptor source: a female donor with multiple sclerosis, enrolled in a pregnancy study. Both conserved end residues are part of each CDR3. A D gene is named only where the DNA matches it firmly. For some rows the clone size is stated as once, few or many, or as a class when expanded; others skip it.

clone size,CDR3 length,D gene,V gene,J gene,CDR3 DNA,CDR3 protein
-,14,-,TRBV7-3,TRBJ2-2,TGTGCCAGCAGCCCGACAGTTCCCACCGGGGAGCTGTTTTTT,CASSPTVPTGELFF
-,14,TRBD1,TRBV5-4,TRBJ1-5,TGTGCCAGCAGCCTACAGGGGTCAAAGCAGCCCCAGCATTTT,CASSLQGSKQPQHF
-,14,-,TRBV6-6,TRBJ2-7,TGTGCCAGCCGAGTTACTGGGGACTTCTACGAGCAGTACTTC,CASRVTGDFYEQYF
-,19,TRBD2,TRBV14,TRBJ2-2,TGTGCCAGCAGCCAAGATCGGCTAGCGGGAGAAAATAACACCGGGGAGCTGTTTTTT,CASSQDRLAGENNTGELFF
-,22,TRBD1,TRBV9,TRBJ2-3,TGTGCCAGCAGCCACCGCATTTTTCAGGACAGGGGAAAGTTGCCTCCGGCAGATACGCAGTATTTT,CASSHRIFQDRGKLPPADTQYF
-,15,-,TRBV28,TRBJ1-1,TGTGCCAGCAAGGACATCGGGGGGGCGAACACTGAAGCTTTCTTT,CASKDIGGANTEAFF
-,15,-,TRBV5-1,TRBJ2-7,TGCGCCAGCAGGGAGAGCTTCGGATCCGGGTACGAGCAGTACTTC,CASRESFGSGYEQYF
-,14,TRBD2,TRBV5-4,TRBJ2-1,TGTGCCAGCAGCCAAGCGGGAGTACACAATGAGCAGTTCTTC,CASSQAGVHNEQFF
-,15,-,TRBV6-1,TRBJ2-1,TGTGCCAGCAGTGAATTGTGGAGCTCCTACAATGAGCAGTTCTTC,CASSELWSSYNEQFF
-,13,-,TRBV27,TRBJ2-7,TGTGCCAGCAGCGGGGTGAGCTCCTACGAGCAGTACTTC,CASSGVSSYEQYF
-,15,-,TRBV7-9,TRBJ1-2,TGTGCCAGCAGCTTAGCGGCAGACAGTCACTATGGCTACACCTTC,CASSLAADSHYGYTF
-,17,-,TRBV4-1,TRBJ1-1,TGCGCCAGCAGCCAAGAAGGTCAACTAAAGGCGAACACTGAAGCTTTCTTT,CASSQEGQLKANTEAFF
-,13,-,TRBV10-3,TRBJ2-5,TGTGCCACCGGGGGTCCCAATCTTGAGACCCAGTACTTC,CATGGPNLETQYF
-,15,-,TRBV19,TRBJ2-2,TGTGCCAGTACCCCCCTAGCGAGAAACACCGGGGAGCTGTTTTTT,CASTPLARNTGELFF
-,12,TRBD2,TRBV27,TRBJ2-7,TGTGCCAGCCGATTCGGGACTAGCGAGCAGTACTTC,CASRFGTSEQYF
-,14,TRBD1,TRBV28,TRBJ1-1,TGTGCCAGCAGAGCGACAGGGCGGGGAACTGAAGCTTTCTTT,CASRATGRGTEAFF
-,15,TRBD2,TRBV5-6,TRBJ2-5,TGTGCCAGCAGCTTGGGGACTAGCGGGAGAGAGACCCAGTACTTC,CASSLGTSGRETQYF
once,16,TRBD2,TRBV4-2,TRBJ2-3,TGTGCCAGCAGCCAAGAACTAGCGGGGGTCACAGATACGCAGTATTTT,CASSQELAGVTDTQYF
-,15,TRBD2,TRBV2,TRBJ2-1,TGTGCCAGCAGTGAAGGACTAGCGGGAGTGATTGAGCAGTTCTTC,CASSEGLAGVIEQFF
once,15,TRBD2,TRBV7-9,TRBJ2-7,TGTGCCAGCAGCTTTCTAGCAGCGGGAGGCTACGAGCAGTACTTC,CASSFLAAGGYEQYF
few,14,TRBD1,TRBV19,TRBJ1-1,TGTGCCAGTAGTACGACAGGGCTGAACACTGAAGCTTTCTTT,CASSTTGLNTEAFF
-,14,TRBD2,TRBV9,TRBJ2-3,TGTGCCAGCAGCCCTACTAGCGGGACAGATACGCAGTATTTT,CASSPTSGTDTQYF
once,14,TRBD2,TRBV7-6,TRBJ2-7,TGTGCCAGCAGCCTGACTAGCGGGACATACGAGCAGTACTTC,CASSLTSGTYEQYF
-,11,-,TRBV29-1,TRBJ2-7,TGCAGCGTTCTGTACTCCTACGAGCAGTACTTC,CSVLYSYEQYF
-,16,-,TRBV15,TRBJ2-5,TGTGCCACCAGCAGAGATTGGCCCCGCTACCAAGAGACCCAGTACTTC,CATSRDWPRYQETQYF
few,16,TRBD2,TRBV9,TRBJ2-5,TGTGCCAGCAGCGTTGGACTAGCGGGCGTGAGGGAGACCCAGTACTTC,CASSVGLAGVRETQYF
-,15,TRBD1,TRBV27,TRBJ1-4,TGTGCCAGCAGCGGGACAGTGAGATATAATGAAAAACTGTTTTTT,CASSGTVRYNEKLFF
-,13,TRBD1,TRBV6-5,TRBJ1-4,TGTGCCAGCAGGCGGACAGGGAATGAAAAACTGTTTTTT,CASRRTGNEKLFF
-,14,TRBD2,TRBV27,TRBJ2-2,TGTGCCAGCAGTTTTAGCGGGGGGACCGGGGAGCTGTTTTTT,CASSFSGGTGELFF
once,17,-,TRBV1,TRBJ2-3,TGCACCAGCAGCTCTAGCGGGAGGGCCGAGGTTTCGGATACGCAGTATTTT,CTSSSSGRAEVSDTQYF
-,12,-,TRBV27,TRBJ1-1,TGTGCCAGCAGTTCTGTCAGCACTGAAGCTTTCTTT,CASSSVSTEAFF
-,14,TRBD1,TRBV5-4,TRBJ2-4,TGTGCCAGCAGCTTCGGACAGGGCAAGGTTCTTCAGTACTTC,CASSFGQGKVLQYF
-,13,-,TRBV14,TRBJ1-2,TGTGCCAGCAGCGAGGACAGAAACTATGGCTACACCTTC,CASSEDRNYGYTF
-,15,TRBD2,TRBV10-3,TRBJ2-3,TGTGCCATCAGCCCGAGCGGGAGATCAGCTGATACGCAGTATTTT,CAISPSGRSADTQYF